Described below is a single T cell receptor beta chain sequence and its context. V shed 2 bases and J shed 5 bases, with 18 bases lying between them. This CDR3 is built from 16 residues. Per germline, CDR1 SEHNR and CDR2 FQNEAQ (reference sequence). The data stem from a study of blood T cell repertoires in COVID-19. Data came from immunoSEQ multiplex PCR; TCRdb stores just in-frame clones and leaves some out. The table has about 77,000 clones, 90% seen once. The sample comprised peripheral blood. J is TRBJ2-5 and V is TRBV7-9, with TRBD2 as a possible D gene (7 bases). The sequence came from a woman aged 80 or over with active or convalescent COVID-19. CDR3 loop: CASSLRIAGAWETQYF. CDR3 nucleotides: TGTGCCAGCAGCTTAAGGATTGCGGGGGCCTGGGAGACCCAGTACTTC.